These T cell receptor beta chains were read from a single sample in a study of blood T cell repertoires in COVID-19. Sequenced by immunoSEQ multiplex PCR; TCRdb stores in-frame clones only, minus some. Among 45,000 to 65,000 clones listed, roughly 87% were seen once. The sequenced sample was peripheral blood. The receptors were sampled from a man at least 80 years old in a cohort sampled during active COVID-19. Each CDR3 is given without its conserved first and last residue. The order of the fields is D gene, V gene, clone size, CDR3 protein. The D gene is left open where the match is weak. Rows may omit the clone size; those that give it use once, few, many or a size class.

>NA|TRBV7-2|NA
ASSLAASRSPRAQY
>NA|TRBV7-3|NA
ASSLKGDSYTDTQY
>NA|TRBV20-1|NA
SASYNAQF
>TRBD2|TRBV19|NA
ASSIRLAGPYEQY
>NA|TRBV4-1|few
ASSQAGDSPLH
>NA|TRBV4-1|NA
ASSQVADGNYGYT
>TRBD1|TRBV30|NA
AWARDRGYEQY
>TRBD2|TRBV9|NA
ASSPSGREETQY
>NA|TRBV5-4|few
ASSPNFRGEAF
>NA|TRBV10-1|NA
ASSDSNQGYEQY
>TRBD1|TRBV7-8|NA
ASSIRGQGASEAF
>TRBD2|TRBV7-9|NA
ATRRAGAYNEQF
>TRBD1|TRBV7-2|NA
ASSADRVETQY
>TRBD2|TRBV20-1|NA
SASRAGGVAGELF
>NA|TRBV30|NA
AWSTLRSTGELF
>NA|TRBV30|NA
AWSTKTAEAF
>NA|TRBV6-5|NA
ASSYSLQMAGYT
>TRBD1|TRBV18|NA
ASSLDRVNTEAF
>NA|TRBV10-3|NA
AISESPYNEQF
>NA|TRBV6-5|NA
ASSFNRNTEAF
>NA|TRBV12-3/TRBV12-4|NA
ASSLTRETQY
>NA|TRBV29-1|few
SVQERVGQPQH
>TRBD2|TRBV29-1|NA
SVQAGGPNEQF
>NA|TRBV11-2|NA
ASSLPSENEQF
>NA|TRBV29-1|NA
SVGGEWNQPQH